Given below is one T cell receptor beta chain in context. This clonotype came up a few times. Its antigen has not been determined. It has no much larger one-base neighbor in the sample; base qualities were not kept. The data were obtained in a study of early T cells in non-severe SARS-CoV-2 infection (dated by TCRdb to the early 2020s). Study-wide context: Bulk RNA from unsorted whole blood was used for TCR sequencing, so alpha and beta chains could not be paired.

Set within a cohort of healthcare workers in London, UK, this nested case-control study involved weekly PCR testing of nasopharyngeal swabs along with blood sampling. Healthcare workers were enrolled in the week of the UK lockdown, from 23 to 31 March 2020, and were followed every week for up to about 15 weeks. Libraries were built with 5' RACE. These reads were obtained on a NextSeq 500. The TCR library protocol attached unique molecular identifiers to individual cDNA molecules to correct for sequencing error and PCR bias. Both TCR alpha and beta chains were sequenced, and tight co-correlation was observed between alpha and beta sequence abundances in each sample. Regarding the original processing steps: V gene, J gene and CDR3 annotation of TCR sequences was performed with Decombinator V4. TCRs were defined as expanded if a significant change between any two time points was detected under a Poisson model with p below 0.0001. Abundances of TCRs were expressed as counts per million after normalisation to the total number of TCRs sequenced in each sample. MAIT TCRs were defined by TRAV1-2 paired with TRAJ12, TRAJ20 or TRAJ33, and iNKT TCRs by TRAV10 paired with TRAJ18. A search of VDJdb, accessed on 1 November 2021, was run for TCRs annotated to CMV, EBV and SARS-CoV-2, with TCRs annotated for multiple antigens excluded. In TCRdb, the public reads were trimmed at Q25 with fastp and aligned with MiXCR, with productive beta chains retained. Under each unique CDR3 protein, matching rows form one entry showing the most common genes and DNA. These V and J calls derive from TCRdb rather than the authors' analysis. Counted in this sample were tens of thousands of distinct CDR3 sequences; around 6.3% of them appeared once. The ten largest clones take up about 5.9% of the sample.

Sequences SEHNR (CDR1) and FQNEAQ (CDR2) are obtained from the germline V gene (reference sequence). The CDR3 runs 13 residues from the cysteine to the phenylalanine. Of the read, only the CDR3 DNA is kept; its 39 bases are in frame from base 1. Trimming removed 6 bases from V and 6 bases from J, leaving 14 bases between the germline ends. Overall study outcomes, separate from this receptor: VDJdb matching was skewed toward anti-spike CD8 responses and likely underestimated virus-specific expansions by missing private and CD4 specificities.

Material: whole blood. This receptor was taken from an adult who was a healthcare worker with PCR-confirmed SARS-CoV-2 infection or an uninfected control (not recorded which). The V and J segments used are TRBV7-9 and TRBJ1-2, with the D gene not clear enough to name. The CDR3: CASSTFRSNGYTF. The DNA reads as follows: TGTGCCAGCAGTACCTTCAGGTCAAATGGCTACACCTTC.